This T cell receptor beta chain was captured by sequencing in a study of cytomegalovirus exposure and HLA in healthy donors. Whole-study results and caveats: Associated with cytomegalovirus, according to the listing, were fewer than 200 TCR beta chains. After further analysis at a later stage, 16,951 TCR beta sequences were associated with HLA alleles at 0.05 false discovery rate. Donors were assumed by presence/absence analyses to have roughly uniform sequencing depth.

Vbeta (60) and Jbeta (13) primers were used in the PCR. Sequencing was performed with immunoSEQ multiplex PCR; in TCRdb, only in-frame clones are kept and a portion is missing. The sample shows some 180,000 clones, around 73% of them seen only once. Trimming pared 5 bases from V and 4 bases from J, leaving 9 bases between. Germline V gene data show CDR1 as SEHNR and CDR2 as FQNEAQ (reference sequence). The CDR3 consists of 12 residues. As to this clone: Its antigen is currently unknown.

This rearrangement joins TRBV7-9 to TRBJ2-7; no clear D gene. This clonotype was obtained from a woman aged 25 to 45 in good health and CMV-seronegative. The sample comprised PBMCs. CDR3 DNA: TGTGCCAGCAGCCTAGTCGCGTACGAGCAGTACTTC. Residues: CASSLVAYEQYF.